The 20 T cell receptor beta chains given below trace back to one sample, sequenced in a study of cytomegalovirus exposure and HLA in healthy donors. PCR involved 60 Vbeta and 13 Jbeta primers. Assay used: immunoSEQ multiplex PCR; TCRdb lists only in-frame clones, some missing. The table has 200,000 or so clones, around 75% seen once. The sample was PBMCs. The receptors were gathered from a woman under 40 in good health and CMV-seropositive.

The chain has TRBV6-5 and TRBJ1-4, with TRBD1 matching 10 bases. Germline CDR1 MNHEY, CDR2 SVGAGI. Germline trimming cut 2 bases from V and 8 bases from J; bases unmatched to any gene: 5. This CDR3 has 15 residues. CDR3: CASSYRTGGLEKLFF. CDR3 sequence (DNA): TGTGCCAGCAGTTACAGGACAGGGGGATTAGAAAAACTGTTTTTT.

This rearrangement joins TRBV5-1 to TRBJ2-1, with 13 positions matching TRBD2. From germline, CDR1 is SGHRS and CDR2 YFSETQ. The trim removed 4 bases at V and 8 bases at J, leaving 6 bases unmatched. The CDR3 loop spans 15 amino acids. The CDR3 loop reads CASSPRTSGSDEQFF. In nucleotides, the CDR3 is TGCGCCAGCAGCCCCCGGACTAGCGGGAGTGATGAGCAGTTCTTC.

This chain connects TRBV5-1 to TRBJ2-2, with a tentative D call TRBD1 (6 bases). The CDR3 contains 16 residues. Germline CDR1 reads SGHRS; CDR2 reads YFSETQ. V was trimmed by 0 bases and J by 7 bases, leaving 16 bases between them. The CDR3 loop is CASSLALQGIIGELFF. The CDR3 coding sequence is TGCGCCAGCAGCTTGGCTCTCCAGGGGATCATCGGGGAGCTGTTTTTT.

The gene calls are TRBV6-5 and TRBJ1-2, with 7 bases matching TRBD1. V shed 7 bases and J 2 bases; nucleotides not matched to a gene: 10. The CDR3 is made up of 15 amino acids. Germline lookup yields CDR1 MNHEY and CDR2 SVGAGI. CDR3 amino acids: CASTINPGGNYGYTF. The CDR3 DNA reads TGTGCCAGCACCATAAACCCAGGGGGGAACTATGGCTACACCTTC.

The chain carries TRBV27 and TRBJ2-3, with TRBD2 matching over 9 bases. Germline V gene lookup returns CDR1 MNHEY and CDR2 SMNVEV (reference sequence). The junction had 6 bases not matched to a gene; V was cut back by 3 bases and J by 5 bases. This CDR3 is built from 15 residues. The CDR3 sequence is CASSFSGRGVDTQYF. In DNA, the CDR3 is TGTGCCAGCAGTTTTAGCGGGAGAGGGGTAGATACGCAGTATTTT.

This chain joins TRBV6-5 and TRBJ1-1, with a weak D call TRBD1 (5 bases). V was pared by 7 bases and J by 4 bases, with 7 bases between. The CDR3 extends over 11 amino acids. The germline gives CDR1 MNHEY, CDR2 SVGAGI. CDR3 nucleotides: TGTGCCAGCATCAGGGTCACTGAAGCTTTCTTT. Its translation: CASIRVTEAFF.

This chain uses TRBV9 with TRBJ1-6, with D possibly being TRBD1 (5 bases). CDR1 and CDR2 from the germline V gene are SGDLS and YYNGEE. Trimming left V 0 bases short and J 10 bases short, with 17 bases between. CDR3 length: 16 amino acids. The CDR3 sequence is CASSVGGTGGRSPLHF. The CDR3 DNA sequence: TGTGCCAGCAGCGTAGGGGGGACGGGCGGGAGGTCACCCCTCCACTTT.

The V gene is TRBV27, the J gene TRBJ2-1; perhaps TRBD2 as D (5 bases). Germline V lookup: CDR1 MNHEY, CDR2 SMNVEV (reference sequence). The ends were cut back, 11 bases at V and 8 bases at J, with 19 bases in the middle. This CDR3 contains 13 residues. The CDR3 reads CAVTAFGVDEQFF. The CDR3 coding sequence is TGTGCCGTAACAGCGTTCGGGGTCGATGAGCAGTTCTTC.

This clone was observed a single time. CDR3 sequence (DNA): TGTGCCAGCAGCTTCGGTGAAGGTCCCGAGGCCTACGAGCAGTACTTC. Residues: CASSFGEGPEAYEQYF. This chain connects TRBV7-6 to TRBJ2-7; D uncertain. CDR3 length: 16 residues. Trimming shortened V by 3 bases and J by 2 bases, and 17 bases separated the two germline ends. Germline V gives CDR1 SGHVS, CDR2 FNYEAQ.

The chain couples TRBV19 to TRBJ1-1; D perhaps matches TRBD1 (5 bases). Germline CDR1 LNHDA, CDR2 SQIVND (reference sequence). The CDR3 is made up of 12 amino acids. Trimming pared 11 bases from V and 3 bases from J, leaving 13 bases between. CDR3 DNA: TGTGCCGGACACGCTGGGGACACTGAAGCTTTCTTT. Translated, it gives CAGHAGDTEAFF.

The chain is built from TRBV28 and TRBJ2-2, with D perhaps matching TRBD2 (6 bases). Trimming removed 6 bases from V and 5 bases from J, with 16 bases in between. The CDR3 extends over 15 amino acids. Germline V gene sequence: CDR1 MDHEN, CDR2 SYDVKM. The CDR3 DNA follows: TGTGCCAGCAGCCCGGGGGACTTTCTGACCGGGGAGCTGTTTTTT. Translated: CASSPGDFLTGELFF.

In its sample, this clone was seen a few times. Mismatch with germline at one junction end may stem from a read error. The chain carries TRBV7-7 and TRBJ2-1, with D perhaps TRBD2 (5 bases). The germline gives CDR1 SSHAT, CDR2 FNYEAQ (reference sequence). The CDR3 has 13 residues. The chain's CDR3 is CASSRWEQNEQFF. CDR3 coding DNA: TGTGCTAGCAGCCGGTGGGAGCAAAATGAGCAGTTCTTC.

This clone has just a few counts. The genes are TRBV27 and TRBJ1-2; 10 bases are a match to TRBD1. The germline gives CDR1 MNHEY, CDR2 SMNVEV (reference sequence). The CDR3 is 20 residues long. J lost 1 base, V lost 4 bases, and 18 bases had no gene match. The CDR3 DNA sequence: TGTGCCAGCAGTTCTTCCAACGACCGACAGGGACAGGGGCTTAACTATGGCTACACCTTC. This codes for CASSSSNDRQGQGLNYGYTF.

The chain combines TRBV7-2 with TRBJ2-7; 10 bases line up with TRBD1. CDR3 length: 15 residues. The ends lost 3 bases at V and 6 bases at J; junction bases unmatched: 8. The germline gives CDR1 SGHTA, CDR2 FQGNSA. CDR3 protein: CASSLEGQGLGEQYF. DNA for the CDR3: TGTGCCAGCAGCTTGGAGGGACAGGGGTTAGGCGAGCAGTACTTC.

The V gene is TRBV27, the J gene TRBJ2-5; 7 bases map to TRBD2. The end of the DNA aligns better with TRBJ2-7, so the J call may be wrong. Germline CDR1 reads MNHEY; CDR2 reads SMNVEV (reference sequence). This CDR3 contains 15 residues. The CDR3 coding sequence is TGTGCCAGCAGTCCAGGGAGCGGGATAAGGAACGAGCAGTACTTC. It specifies CASSPGSGIRNEQYF.

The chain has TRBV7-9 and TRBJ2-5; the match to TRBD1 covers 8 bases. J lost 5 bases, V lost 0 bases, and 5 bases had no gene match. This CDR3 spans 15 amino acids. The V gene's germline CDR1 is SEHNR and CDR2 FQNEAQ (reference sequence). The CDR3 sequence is CASSLAQGAVETQYF. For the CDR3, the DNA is TGTGCCAGCAGCTTAGCCCAGGGGGCGGTGGAGACCCAGTACTTC.

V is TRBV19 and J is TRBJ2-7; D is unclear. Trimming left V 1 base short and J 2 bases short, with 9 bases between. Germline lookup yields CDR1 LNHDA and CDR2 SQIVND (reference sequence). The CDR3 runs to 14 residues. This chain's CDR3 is CASSIAGTTYEQYF. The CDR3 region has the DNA TGTGCCAGTAGTATAGCCGGAACTACCTACGAGCAGTACTTC.

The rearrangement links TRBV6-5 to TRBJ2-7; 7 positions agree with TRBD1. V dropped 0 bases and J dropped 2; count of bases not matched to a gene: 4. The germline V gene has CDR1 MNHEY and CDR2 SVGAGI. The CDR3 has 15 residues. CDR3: CASSYSSGTAYEQYF. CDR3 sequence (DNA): TGTGCCAGCAGTTACTCGTCCGGGACAGCCTACGAGCAGTACTTC.

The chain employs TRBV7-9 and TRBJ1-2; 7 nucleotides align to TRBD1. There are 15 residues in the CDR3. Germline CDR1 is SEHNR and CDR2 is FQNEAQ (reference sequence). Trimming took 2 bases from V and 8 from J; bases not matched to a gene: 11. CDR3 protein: CASSLLRQGGWGYTF. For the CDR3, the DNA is TGTGCCAGCAGCTTACTTAGACAGGGAGGCTGGGGCTACACCTTC.

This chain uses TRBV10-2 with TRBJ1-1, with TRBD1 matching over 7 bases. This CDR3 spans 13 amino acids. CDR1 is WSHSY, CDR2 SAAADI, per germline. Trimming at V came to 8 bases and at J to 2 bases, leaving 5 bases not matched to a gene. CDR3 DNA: TGCGCCAGCGTTGGGACAGACAACACTGAAGCTTTCTTT. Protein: CASVGTDNTEAFF.